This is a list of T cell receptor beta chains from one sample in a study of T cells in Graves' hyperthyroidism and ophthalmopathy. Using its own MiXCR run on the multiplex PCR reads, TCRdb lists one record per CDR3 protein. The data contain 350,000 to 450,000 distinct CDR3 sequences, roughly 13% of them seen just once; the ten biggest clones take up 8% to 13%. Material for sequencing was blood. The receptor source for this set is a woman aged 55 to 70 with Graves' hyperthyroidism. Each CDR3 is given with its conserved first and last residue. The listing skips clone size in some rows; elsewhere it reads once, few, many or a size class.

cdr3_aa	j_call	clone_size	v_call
CASSPKTGQLGEAFF	TRBJ1-1	many	TRBV18
CASSPLGVDEQYF	TRBJ2-7	many	TRBV28
CATAGTSNQPQHF	TRBJ1-5	NA	TRBV2
CASSLAGVTNEKLFF	TRBJ1-4	NA	TRBV7-9
CASSLGQVDQPQHF	TRBJ1-5	many	TRBV5-1
CASSIGTGAYEQYF	TRBJ2-7	NA	TRBV19
CAWREPGAANTEAFF	TRBJ1-1	many	TRBV30
CASSLARPGGWIVETQYF	TRBJ2-5	many	TRBV11-1
CASTIAPSTDTQYF	TRBJ2-3	few	TRBV6-1
CASSLVDGDTQYF	TRBJ2-3	few	TRBV7-9
CASSPQFSGTDHLSGGYTF	TRBJ1-2	many	TRBV7-9
CASSYFSAGVYEQYF	TRBJ2-7	many	TRBV6-6
CASSVWRDRSLYEQYF	TRBJ2-7	many	TRBV2
CASSPMDRASDTIYF	TRBJ1-3	NA	TRBV14
CASKKTRDVEKLFF	TRBJ1-4	few	TRBV6-1
CSATFGGDQETQYF	TRBJ2-5	many	TRBV20-1
CASSLGPSADEQFF	TRBJ2-1	NA	TRBV11-3
CASSFTGGDQPQHF	TRBJ1-5	NA	TRBV5-1
CASRPGQGANYGYTF	TRBJ1-2	few	TRBV27
CASSPAPGAGGPDTQYF	TRBJ2-3	many	TRBV12-3/TRBV12-4
CSVHSGNTEAFF	TRBJ1-1	few	TRBV29-1
CASSLSPPGARGYTF	TRBJ1-2	few	TRBV27
CASSFGTGAKRSSYEQYF	TRBJ2-7	many	TRBV28
CASSGSGTGKNQPQHF	TRBJ1-5	few	TRBV7-9
CASSLSREGLLQYF	TRBJ2-5	many	TRBV11-2
CASSQSSNQPQHF	TRBJ1-5	many	TRBV3-1
CSVSRGSMNTEAFF	TRBJ1-1	many	TRBV29-1
CASMGGRRTGSNEQFF	TRBJ2-1	many	TRBV2
CASSIGGSGRETQYF	TRBJ2-5	NA	TRBV19
CASRDTGNQPRHF	TRBJ1-5	few	TRBV28
CASRLTRASSSYEQYF	TRBJ2-7	few	TRBV27
CASRKGLAGGPSYNEQFF	TRBJ2-1	many	TRBV7-9
CASSLSAGVGATQYF	TRBJ2-5	many	TRBV12-3/TRBV12-4